This T cell receptor beta chain was documented in a study of blood T cell repertoires in COVID-19. Looking at the study overall: Collection of acute and convalescent COVID-19 samples took place in the United States, Italy and Spain. Sample material is recorded as cDNA or gDNA derived from T cells, B-cell-depleted T cells, or PBMCs.

Germline V gene data show CDR1 as SGHTA and CDR2 as FQGTGA. V was clipped by 5 bases and J by 4 bases, with 17 bases between them. The CDR3 is made up of 15 amino acids. Data came from immunoSEQ multiplex PCR; TCRdb stores just in-frame clones and leaves some out. The sample contains tens of thousands of clones, about 86% of which appear only once. The chain couples TRBV7-3 to TRBJ2-5; D may be TRBD2 (7 bases). The source of this sequence is an elderly woman with active or convalescent COVID-19. Specimen: peripheral blood. The CDR3 region is CASSPVPGGRETQYF. The CDR3 DNA reads as TGTGCCAGCAGCCCGGTCCCGGGGGGCAGAGAGACCCAGTACTTC. The variable domain in full, with the rest retrieved from reference TRBV7-3 and TRBJ2-5, is GAGVSQTPSNKVTEKGKYVELRCDPISGHTALYWYRQSLGQGPEFLIYFQGTGAADDSGLPNDRFFAVRPEGSVSTLKIQRTERGDSAVYLCASSPVPGGRETQYFGPGTRLLVL.